These T cell receptor beta chains were read from a single sample in a study of T cell changes during pregnancy in multiple sclerosis. Profiled with immunoSEQ multiplex PCR; TCRdb holds only in-frame clones, not every one. The sample carries about 70,000 clones, about 91% recorded once. The specimen was peripheral blood, collected in the first trimester of pregnancy. The receptors stem from a female donor with multiple sclerosis, enrolled in a pregnancy study. CDR3s include the opening cysteine and the closing phenylalanine or tryptophan. A D gene is named only where the DNA matches it firmly. Clone size is not always given. Where it is, it says once, few, many or a class for expanded clones.

V	J	D	size	CDR3	DNA
TRBV7-6	TRBJ2-3	-	-	CASSLGPWLKRSGTDTQYF	TGTGCCAGCAGCTTAGGCCCATGGCTCAAGCGGTCCGGAACAGATACGCAGTATTTT
TRBV30	TRBJ1-4	-	-	CAWSVTPVQEKLFF	TGTGCCTGGAGTGTAACCCCGGTCCAAGAAAAACTGTTTTTT
TRBV28	TRBJ1-5	-	-	CASSRSINNQPQHF	TGTGCCAGCAGCAGAAGTATAAACAATCAGCCCCAGCATTTT
TRBV19	TRBJ1-5	TRBD1	-	CASSIEGTGISNQPQHF	TGTGCCAGTAGTATAGAAGGGACAGGGATATCCAATCAGCCCCAGCATTTT
TRBV14	TRBJ1-4	-	-	CASSYRDEKLFF	TGTGCCAGCAGCTACAGGGATGAAAAACTGTTTTTT
TRBV9	TRBJ2-2	-	-	CASSVGGQFTGELFF	TGTGCCAGCAGCGTAGGGGGCCAATTCACCGGGGAGCTGTTTTTT
TRBV2	TRBJ2-1	-	-	CASSEGPEGEQFF	TGTGCCAGCAGTGAGGGCCCAGAAGGTGAGCAGTTCTTC
TRBV28	TRBJ2-7	TRBD2	-	CASSFDRGGGEQYF	TGTGCCAGCAGTTTTGATCGCGGGGGGGGCGAGCAGTACTTC
TRBV5-1	TRBJ2-5	TRBD2	-	CASSAGGVTQYF	TGCGCCAGCAGCGCCGGGGGGGTAACCCAGTACTTC
TRBV29-1	TRBJ1-1	-	-	CSVETGGDTEAFF	TGCAGCGTTGAAACAGGTGGGGACACTGAAGCTTTCTTT
TRBV11-2	TRBJ1-4	-	-	CASSWQETFLATNEKLFF	TGTGCCAGCAGCTGGCAGGAAACTTTTCTTGCAACTAATGAAAAACTGTTTTTT
TRBV19	TRBJ2-1	TRBD2	once	CASTTRGTSGRKNEQFF	TGTGCCAGTACCACCCGGGGGACTAGCGGGAGAAAGAATGAGCAGTTCTTC
TRBV7-2	TRBJ2-3	TRBD2	-	CASSIAGTSGTDTQYF	TGTGCCAGCAGCATCGCCGGGACTAGCGGCACAGATACGCAGTATTTT
TRBV5-1	TRBJ2-4	TRBD2	-	CASSVGASGGKNIQYF	TGCGCCAGCAGCGTCGGGGCTAGCGGGGGCAAAAACATTCAGTACTTC
TRBV2	TRBJ1-5	-	-	CASGFGFASNQPQHF	TGTGCCAGCGGGTTCGGGTTCGCCTCCAATCAGCCCCAGCATTTT
TRBV2	TRBJ1-1	TRBD1	-	CATPRSFLIRDRGHPGTEAFF	TGTGCCACCCCGAGATCCTTCCTTATAAGGGACAGGGGGCACCCCGGCACTGAAGCTTTCTTT
TRBV6-4	TRBJ1-1	-	-	CASSIEVGGEAFF	TGTGCCAGCAGCATCGAAGTGGGGGGGGAAGCTTTCTTT
TRBV11-2	TRBJ1-3	TRBD1	once	CASSLVGQGYTIYF	TGTGCCAGCAGCTTGGTCGGACAGGGGTACACCATATATTTT
TRBV5-1	TRBJ2-3	-	-	CASSLGERAPDTQYF	TGCGCCAGCAGCTTGGGGGAGCGGGCGCCAGATACGCAGTATTTT
TRBV7-2	TRBJ2-2	TRBD2	once	CASSLFPAGGSQNTGELFF	TGTGCCAGCAGCTTATTCCCAGCGGGGGGTTCCCAGAACACCGGGGAGCTGTTTTTT
TRBV27	TRBJ2-5	-	-	CASSSPPGTQYF	TGTGCCAGCAGTTCCCCTCCGGGGACCCAGTACTTC
TRBV4-2	TRBJ2-7	TRBD2	few	CASSPRTGGTYEQYF	TGTGCCAGCAGCCCAAGGACGGGAGGGACCTACGAGCAGTACTTC
TRBV28	TRBJ2-3	TRBD2	few	CASSLAGGHTDTQYF	TGTGCCAGCAGTTTAGCGGGAGGGCACACAGATACGCAGTATTTT
TRBV5-1	TRBJ1-2	-	-	CASSPAGGPGYTF	TGCGCCAGCAGCCCGGCCGGGGGGCCTGGCTACACCTTC
TRBV6-6	TRBJ1-5	TRBD1	-	CASSPTGEGNQPQHF	TGTGCCAGCAGCCCGACAGGGGAGGGCAATCAGCCCCAGCATTTT
TRBV28	TRBJ1-1	TRBD1	-	CASNPLWTGGAGNTEAFF	TGTGCCAGCAATCCATTGTGGACAGGGGGCGCCGGGAACACTGAAGCTTTCTTT
TRBV30	TRBJ2-7	TRBD2	-	CAWSVGGGVEQYF	TGTGCCTGGAGTGTCGGGGGGGGTGTAGAGCAGTACTTC
TRBV19	TRBJ1-6	-	-	CASSMRGNLRQSSYNSPLHF	TGTGCCAGTAGTATGCGGGGAAATCTGAGGCAGAGCTCCTATAATTCACCCCTCCACTTT